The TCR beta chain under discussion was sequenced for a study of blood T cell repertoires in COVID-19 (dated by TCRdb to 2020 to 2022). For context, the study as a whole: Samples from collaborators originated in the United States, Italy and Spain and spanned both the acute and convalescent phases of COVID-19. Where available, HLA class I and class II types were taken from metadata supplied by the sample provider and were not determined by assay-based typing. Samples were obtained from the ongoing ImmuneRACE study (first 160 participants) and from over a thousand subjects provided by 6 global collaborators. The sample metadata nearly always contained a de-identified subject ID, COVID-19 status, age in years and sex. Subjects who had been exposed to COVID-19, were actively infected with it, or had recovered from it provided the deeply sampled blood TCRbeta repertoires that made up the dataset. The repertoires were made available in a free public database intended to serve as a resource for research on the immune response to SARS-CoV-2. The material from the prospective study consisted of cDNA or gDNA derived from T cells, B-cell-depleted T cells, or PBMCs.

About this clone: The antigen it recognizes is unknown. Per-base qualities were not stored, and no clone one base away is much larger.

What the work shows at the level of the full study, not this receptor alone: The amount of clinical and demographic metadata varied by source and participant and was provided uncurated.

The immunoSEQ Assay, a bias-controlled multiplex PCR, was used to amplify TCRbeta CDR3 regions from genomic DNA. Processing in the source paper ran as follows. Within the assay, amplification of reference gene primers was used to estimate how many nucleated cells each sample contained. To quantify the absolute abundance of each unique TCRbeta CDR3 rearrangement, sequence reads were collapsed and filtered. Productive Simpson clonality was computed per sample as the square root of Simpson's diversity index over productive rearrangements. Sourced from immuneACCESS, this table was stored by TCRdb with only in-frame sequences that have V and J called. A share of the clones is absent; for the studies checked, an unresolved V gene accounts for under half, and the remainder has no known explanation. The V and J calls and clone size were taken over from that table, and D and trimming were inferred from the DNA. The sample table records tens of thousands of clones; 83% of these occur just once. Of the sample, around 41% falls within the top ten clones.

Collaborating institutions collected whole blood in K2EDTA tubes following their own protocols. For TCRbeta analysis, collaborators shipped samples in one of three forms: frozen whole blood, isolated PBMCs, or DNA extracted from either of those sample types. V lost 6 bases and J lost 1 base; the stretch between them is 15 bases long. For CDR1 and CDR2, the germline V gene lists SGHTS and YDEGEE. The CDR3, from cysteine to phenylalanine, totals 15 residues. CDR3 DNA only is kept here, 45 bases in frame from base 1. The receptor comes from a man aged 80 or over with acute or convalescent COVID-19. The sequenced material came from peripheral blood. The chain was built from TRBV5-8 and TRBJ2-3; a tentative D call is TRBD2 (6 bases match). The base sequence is TGTGCCAGCATCTCTTGGGGGGTGGGCACAGATACGCAGTATTTT. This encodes CASISWGVGTDTQYF.